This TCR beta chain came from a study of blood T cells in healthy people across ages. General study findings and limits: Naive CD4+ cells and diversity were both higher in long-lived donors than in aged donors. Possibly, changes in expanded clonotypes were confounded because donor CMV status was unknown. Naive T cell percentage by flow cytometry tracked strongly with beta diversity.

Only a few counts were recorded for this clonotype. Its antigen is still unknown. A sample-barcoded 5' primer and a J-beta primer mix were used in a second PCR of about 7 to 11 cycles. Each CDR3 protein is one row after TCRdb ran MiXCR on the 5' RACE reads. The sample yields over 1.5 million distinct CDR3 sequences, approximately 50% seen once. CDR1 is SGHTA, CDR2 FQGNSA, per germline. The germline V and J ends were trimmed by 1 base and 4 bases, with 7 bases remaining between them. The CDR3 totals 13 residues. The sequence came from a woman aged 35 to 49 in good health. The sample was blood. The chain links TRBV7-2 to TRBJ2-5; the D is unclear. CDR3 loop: CASSLGHRETQYF. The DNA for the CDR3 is TGTGCCAGCAGCTTAGGACACCGAGAGACCCAGTACTTC.